This T cell receptor beta chain originates from a study of T cell clonality in common variable immunodeficiency (dated by TCRdb to 2014 to 2015). What the research found in general, with its limitations: Despite equal DNA input, controls averaged about 81,820 unique sequences per sample versus roughly 32,000 in CVID samples. Increased TCRbeta clonality was found in CVID subjects compared with healthy controls (t-test p = 0.018), with the increase being most characteristic of about a third of subjects. Differences among patients in the CVID cohort limited the correlations between repertoire features and clinical complications. CVID subjects shared fewer TCRbeta clones with each other than healthy controls did (p < 0.0001). It was noted by the authors that sequencing of the repertoires of T cell subpopulations would be needed to clarify the cause of the increased clonality in CVID. Reportedly, TCRbeta sequences from CVID had fewer deletions and N-nucleotide insertions, and highly modified clones with 13 or more V deletions were absent from CVID.

Predominantly Caucasian heritage was noted among both the CVID patients and the healthy controls. Heparinized peripheral whole blood samples of roughly 5 to 9 ml were obtained from each donor. Genomic DNA from adults with common variable immune deficiency (CVID) and from healthy adult controls was used for sequencing of TCRbeta CDR3 repertoires. The control group was made up of approximately 22 healthy adult volunteers (about 10 male and 12 female) whose ages ranged from about 20 to 66 years, with a mean age of roughly 33. Diluted blood was density-centrifuged over Hypaque 1077 or Ficoll-Paque to isolate peripheral blood mononuclear cells. Genomic DNA was obtained from unsorted mononuclear cells using either Qiagen column purification or a centrifugation-based method. Equivalent amounts of genomic DNA from CVID and control samples were used as sequencing input. For every sample, a 60 bp segment covering the rearranged TCRbeta CDR3 region was amplified and then sequenced. The immunoSEQ assay, a bias-corrected multiplex PCR with high-throughput sequencing, was employed for TCRbeta amplification. Turning to the authors' computational methods: Each unique nucleotide sequence was treated as a clone and annotated with V, D and J genes, copy number and frequency. Sequences were labeled productive if in frame, and non-productive if out of frame or containing stop codons. Clonality was calculated from Shannon's entropy as previously described. The predicted amino acid sequences of productive clones were used to derive mean CDR3 Kyte-Doolittle hydropathy. Hierarchical clustering of scaled V gene usage was performed with the R hclust function using Manhattan distance and complete linkage. Clone sharing by CDR3 amino acid sequence was assessed by resampling 12 repertoires per group over 100 rounds. The repertoires were screened for about 70 published EBV-specific TCRbeta sequences and a few hundred published CMV-specific TCRbeta sequences. A couple of CVID samples that yielded fewer than 10,000 sequences were excluded from the analysis, so 40 to 50 CVID repertoires were retained. As stored in TCRdb, this immuneACCESS dataset retains in-frame rearrangements with V and J assigned. A fraction of the clones does not appear; measured against another copy, unresolved V genes explain less than half of the discrepancy, and the remainder lacks a known reason. That table supplies the V and J calls and clone size; D and trimming were determined from the DNA. For this sample, about 40,000 clones appear and none is a singleton. The ten largest clones take up over 1.1% of the sample.

A distance of 11 bases separates the germline ends of V and J, which lose 6 bases and 0 bases respectively. The germline V gene supplies CDR1 SGHTA and CDR2 FQGNSA. Its CDR3 holds 15 amino acids, cysteine through phenylalanine. Part of the CDR3 DNA is given, 36 bases translated from base 1. This clone was detected many times. Its antigen specificity is not known. The read finishes 3 residues shy of the CDR3 end, and the germline J gene is used to complete it. The chain is made from TRBV7-2 and TRBJ1-4; no D gene call is confident. Sequencing was performed on peripheral blood mononuclear cells. This clonotype was sampled from a person between 18 and 75 years old in good health. The CDR3 in this case is CASSYTSSTNEKLFF. CDR3 DNA, as far as it was read: TGTGCCAGCAGTTACACCTCCTCAACTAATGAAAAA.